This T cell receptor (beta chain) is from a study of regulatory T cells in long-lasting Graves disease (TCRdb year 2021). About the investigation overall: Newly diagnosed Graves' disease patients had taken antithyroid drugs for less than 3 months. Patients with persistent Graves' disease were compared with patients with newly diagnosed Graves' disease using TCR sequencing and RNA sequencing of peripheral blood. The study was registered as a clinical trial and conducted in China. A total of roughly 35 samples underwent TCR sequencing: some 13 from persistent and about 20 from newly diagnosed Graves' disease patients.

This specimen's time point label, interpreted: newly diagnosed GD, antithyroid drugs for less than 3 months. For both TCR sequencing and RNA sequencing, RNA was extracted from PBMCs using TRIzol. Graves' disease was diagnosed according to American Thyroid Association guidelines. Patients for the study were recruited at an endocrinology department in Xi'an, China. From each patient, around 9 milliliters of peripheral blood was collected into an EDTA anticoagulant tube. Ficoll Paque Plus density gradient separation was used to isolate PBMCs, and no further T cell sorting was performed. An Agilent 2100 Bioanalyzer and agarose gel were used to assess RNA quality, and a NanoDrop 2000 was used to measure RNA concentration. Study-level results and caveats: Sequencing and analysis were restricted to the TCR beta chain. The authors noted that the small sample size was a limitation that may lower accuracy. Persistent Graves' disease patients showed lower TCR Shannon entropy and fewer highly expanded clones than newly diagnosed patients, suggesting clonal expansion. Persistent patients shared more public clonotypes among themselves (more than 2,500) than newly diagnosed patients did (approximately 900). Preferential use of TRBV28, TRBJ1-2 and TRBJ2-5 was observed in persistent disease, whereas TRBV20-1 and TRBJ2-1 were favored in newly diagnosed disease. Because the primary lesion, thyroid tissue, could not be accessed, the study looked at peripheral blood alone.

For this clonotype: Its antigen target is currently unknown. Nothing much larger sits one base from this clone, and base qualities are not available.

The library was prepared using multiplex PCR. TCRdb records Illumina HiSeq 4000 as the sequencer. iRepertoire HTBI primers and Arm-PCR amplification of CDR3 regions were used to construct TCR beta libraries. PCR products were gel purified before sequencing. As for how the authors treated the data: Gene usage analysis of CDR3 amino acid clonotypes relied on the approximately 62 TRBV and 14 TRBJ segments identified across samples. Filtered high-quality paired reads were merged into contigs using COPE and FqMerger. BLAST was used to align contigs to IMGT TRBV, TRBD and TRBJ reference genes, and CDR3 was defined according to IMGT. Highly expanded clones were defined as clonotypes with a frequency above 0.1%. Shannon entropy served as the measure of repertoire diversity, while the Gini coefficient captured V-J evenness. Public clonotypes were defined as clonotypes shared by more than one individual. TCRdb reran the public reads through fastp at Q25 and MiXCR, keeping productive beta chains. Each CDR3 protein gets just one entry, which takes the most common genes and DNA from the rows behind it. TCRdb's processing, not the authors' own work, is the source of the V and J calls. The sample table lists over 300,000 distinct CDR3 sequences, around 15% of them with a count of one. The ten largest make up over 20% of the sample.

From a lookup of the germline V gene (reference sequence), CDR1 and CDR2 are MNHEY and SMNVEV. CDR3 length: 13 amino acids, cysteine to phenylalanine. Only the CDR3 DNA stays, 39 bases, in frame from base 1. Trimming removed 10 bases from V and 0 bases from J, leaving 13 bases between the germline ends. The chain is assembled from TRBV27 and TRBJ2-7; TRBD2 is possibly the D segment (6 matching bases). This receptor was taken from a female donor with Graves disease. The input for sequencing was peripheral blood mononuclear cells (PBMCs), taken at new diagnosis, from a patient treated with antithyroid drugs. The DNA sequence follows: TGTGCCACCAGGGACTCCCTCTCCTACGAGCAGTACTTC. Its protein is CATRDSLSYEQYF.